This T cell receptor beta chain was captured in a study of early T cells in non-severe SARS-CoV-2 infection. Study in general: Sequencing was performed on bulk RNA from unsorted whole blood, leaving chains unpaired. General study results and limits: Lookups in VDJdb leaned toward anti-spike CD8 responses and missed private and CD4 specificities.

Ten or more counts support this clonotype. The antigen is unknown. One end of the junction varies from germline; a read error may be responsible. Germline V lookup: CDR1 SSHAT, CDR2 FNYEAQ (reference sequence). The CDR3 has 14 residues. The protocol attached unique molecular identifiers to individual cDNA molecules. TCRdb reprocessed the 5' RACE reads via MiXCR and lists one record per CDR3 protein. The sample records about 100,000 distinct CDR3 sequences, around 13% being singletons. The V gene is TRBV7-7, the J gene TRBJ2-3; no clear D gene. The specimen was whole blood. This receptor was taken from an adult who was a healthcare worker with PCR-confirmed SARS-CoV-2 infection or an uninfected control (not recorded which). The CDR3 DNA reads as TGTGCTAGCAGCTTAGGCCCCCAGGCATATACGCAGTATTTT. It is translated as CASSLGPQAYTQYF.